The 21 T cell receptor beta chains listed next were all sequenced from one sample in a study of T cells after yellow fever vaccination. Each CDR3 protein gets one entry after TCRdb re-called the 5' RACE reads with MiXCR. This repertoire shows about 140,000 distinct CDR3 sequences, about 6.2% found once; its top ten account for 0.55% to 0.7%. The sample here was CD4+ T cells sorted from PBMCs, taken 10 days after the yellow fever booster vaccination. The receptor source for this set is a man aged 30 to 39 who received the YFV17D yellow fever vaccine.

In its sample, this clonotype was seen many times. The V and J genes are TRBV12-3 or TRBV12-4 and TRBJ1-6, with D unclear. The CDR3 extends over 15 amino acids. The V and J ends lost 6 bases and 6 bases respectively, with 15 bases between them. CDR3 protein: CASSSSLSGNSPLHF. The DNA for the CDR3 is TGTGCCAGCAGCTCTTCCCTGAGCGGTAATTCACCCCTCCACTTT.

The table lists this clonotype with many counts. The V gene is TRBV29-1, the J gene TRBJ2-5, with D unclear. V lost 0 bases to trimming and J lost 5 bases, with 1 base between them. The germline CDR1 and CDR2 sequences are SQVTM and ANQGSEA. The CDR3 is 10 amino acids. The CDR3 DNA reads TGCAGCGTTGAAGAGGAGACCCAGTACTTC. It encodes CSVEEETQYF.

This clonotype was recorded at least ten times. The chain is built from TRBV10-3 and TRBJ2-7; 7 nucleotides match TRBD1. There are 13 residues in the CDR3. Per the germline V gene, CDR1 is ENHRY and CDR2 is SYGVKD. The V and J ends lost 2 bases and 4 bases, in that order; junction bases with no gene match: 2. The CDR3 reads CAISEDRVYEQYF. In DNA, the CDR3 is TGTGCCATCAGTGAGGACAGGGTTTACGAGCAGTACTTC.

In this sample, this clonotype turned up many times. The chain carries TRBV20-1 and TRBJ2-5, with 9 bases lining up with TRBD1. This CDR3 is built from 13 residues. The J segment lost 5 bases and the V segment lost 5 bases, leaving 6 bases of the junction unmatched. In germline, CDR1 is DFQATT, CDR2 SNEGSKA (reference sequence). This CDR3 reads CSAPTGGGETQYF. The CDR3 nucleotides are TGCAGTGCTCCAACAGGGGGCGGGGAGACCCAGTACTTC.

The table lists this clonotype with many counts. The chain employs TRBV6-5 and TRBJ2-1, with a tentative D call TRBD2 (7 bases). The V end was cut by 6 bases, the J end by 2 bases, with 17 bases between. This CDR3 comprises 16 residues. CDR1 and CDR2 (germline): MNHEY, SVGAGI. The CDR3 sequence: CASSNLGGAAYNEQFF. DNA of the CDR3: TGTGCCAGCAGCAACCTAGGGGGGGCAGCCTACAATGAGCAGTTCTTC.

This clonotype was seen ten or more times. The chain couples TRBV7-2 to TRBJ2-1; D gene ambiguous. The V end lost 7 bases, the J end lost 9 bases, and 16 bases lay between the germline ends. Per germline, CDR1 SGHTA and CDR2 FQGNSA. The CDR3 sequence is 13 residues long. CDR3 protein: CASTPVGFGEQFF. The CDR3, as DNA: TGTGCCAGCACCCCCGTGGGCTTCGGTGAGCAGTTCTTC.

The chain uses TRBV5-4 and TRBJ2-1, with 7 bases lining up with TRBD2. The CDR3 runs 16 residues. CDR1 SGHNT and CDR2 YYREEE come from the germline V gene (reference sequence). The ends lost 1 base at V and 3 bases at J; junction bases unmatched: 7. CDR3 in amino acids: CASSLPGASGYNEQFF. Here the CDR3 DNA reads TGTGCCAGCAGCTTGCCCGGGGCTAGCGGCTACAATGAGCAGTTCTTC.

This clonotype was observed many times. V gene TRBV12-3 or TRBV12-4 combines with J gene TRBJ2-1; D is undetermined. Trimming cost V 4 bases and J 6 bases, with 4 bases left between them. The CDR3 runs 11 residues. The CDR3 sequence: CASSSLNEQFF. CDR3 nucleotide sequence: TGTGCCAGCAGTTCCCTCAATGAGCAGTTCTTC.

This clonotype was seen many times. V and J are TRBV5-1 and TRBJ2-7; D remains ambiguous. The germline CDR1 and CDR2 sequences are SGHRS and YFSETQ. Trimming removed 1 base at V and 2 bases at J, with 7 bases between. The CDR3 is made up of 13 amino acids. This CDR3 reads CASSLRPAYEQYF. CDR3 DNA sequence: TGCGCCAGCAGCTTGAGACCGGCCTACGAGCAGTACTTC.

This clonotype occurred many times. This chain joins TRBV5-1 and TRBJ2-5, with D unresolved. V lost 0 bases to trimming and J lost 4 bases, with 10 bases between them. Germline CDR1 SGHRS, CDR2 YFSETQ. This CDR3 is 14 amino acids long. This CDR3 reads CASSLEVFGETQYF. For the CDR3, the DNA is TGCGCCAGCAGCTTGGAGGTTTTCGGAGAGACCCAGTACTTC.

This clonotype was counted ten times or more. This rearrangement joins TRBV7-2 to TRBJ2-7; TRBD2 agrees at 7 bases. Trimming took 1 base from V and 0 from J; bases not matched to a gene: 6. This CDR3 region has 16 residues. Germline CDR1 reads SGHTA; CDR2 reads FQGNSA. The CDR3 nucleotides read TGTGCCAGCAGCTTAGAGACTAGCTACTTCTCCTACGAGCAGTACTTC. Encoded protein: CASSLETSYFSYEQYF.

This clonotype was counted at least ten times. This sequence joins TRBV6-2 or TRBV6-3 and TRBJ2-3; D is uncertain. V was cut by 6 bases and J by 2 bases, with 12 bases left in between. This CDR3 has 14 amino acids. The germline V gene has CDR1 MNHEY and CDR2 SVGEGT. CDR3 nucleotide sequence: TGTGCCAGCAGCCTCCCCGACATCACAGATACGCAGTATTTT. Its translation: CASSLPDITDTQYF.

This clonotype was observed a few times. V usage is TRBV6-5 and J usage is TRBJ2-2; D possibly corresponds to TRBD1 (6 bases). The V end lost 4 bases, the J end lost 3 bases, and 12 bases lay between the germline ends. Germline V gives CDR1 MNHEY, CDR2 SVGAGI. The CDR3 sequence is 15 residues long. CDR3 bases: TGTGCCAGCAGTTCGTCACAGGGTTACACCGGGGAGCTGTTTTTT. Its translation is CASSSSQGYTGELFF.

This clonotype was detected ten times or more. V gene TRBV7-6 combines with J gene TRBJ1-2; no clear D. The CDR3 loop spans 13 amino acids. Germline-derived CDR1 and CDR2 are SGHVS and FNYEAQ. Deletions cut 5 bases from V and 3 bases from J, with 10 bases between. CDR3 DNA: TGTGCCAGCAGCCCCTCGGGGTACTATGGCTACACCTTC. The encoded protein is CASSPSGYYGYTF.

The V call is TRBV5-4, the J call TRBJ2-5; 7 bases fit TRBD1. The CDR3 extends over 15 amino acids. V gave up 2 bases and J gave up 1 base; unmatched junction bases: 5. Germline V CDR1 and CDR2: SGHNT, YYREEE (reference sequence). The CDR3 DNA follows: TGTGCCAGCAGCTTAACGGGACAGAGCCAAGAGACCCAGTACTTC. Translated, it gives CASSLTGQSQETQYF.

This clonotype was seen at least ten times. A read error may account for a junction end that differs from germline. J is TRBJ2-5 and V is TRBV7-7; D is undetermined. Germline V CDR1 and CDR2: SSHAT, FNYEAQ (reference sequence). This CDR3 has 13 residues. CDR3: CASSFLGQETQYF. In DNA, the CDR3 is TGTGCTAGCAGCTTCCTAGGCCAAGAGACCCAGTACTTC.

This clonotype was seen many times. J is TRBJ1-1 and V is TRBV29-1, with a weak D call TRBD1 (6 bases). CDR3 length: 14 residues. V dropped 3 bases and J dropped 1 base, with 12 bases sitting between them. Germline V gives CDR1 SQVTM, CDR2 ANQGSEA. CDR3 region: CSVDLGAKNTEAFF. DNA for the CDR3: TGCAGCGTTGACTTGGGGGCAAAGAACACTGAAGCTTTCTTT. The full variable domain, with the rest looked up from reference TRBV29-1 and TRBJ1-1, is SAVISQKPSRDICQRGTSLTIQCQVDSQVTMMFWYRQQPGQSLTLIATANQGSEATYESGFVIDKFPISRPNLTFSTLTVSNMSPEDSSIYLCSVDLGAKNTEAFFGQGTRLTVV.

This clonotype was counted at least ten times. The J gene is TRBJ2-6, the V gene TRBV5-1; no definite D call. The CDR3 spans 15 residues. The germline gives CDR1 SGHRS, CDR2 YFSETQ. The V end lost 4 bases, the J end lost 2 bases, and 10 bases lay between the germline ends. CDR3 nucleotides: TGCGCCAGCAGCCTAGGCCGGGCTGGGGCCAACGTCCTGACTTTC. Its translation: CASSLGRAGANVLTF. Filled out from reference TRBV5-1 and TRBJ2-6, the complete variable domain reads KAGVTQTPRYLIKTRGQQVTLSCSPISGHRSVSWYQQTPGQGLQFLFEYFSETQRNKGNFPGRFSGRQFSNSRSEMNVSTLELGDSALYLCASSLGRAGANVLTFGAGSRLTVL.

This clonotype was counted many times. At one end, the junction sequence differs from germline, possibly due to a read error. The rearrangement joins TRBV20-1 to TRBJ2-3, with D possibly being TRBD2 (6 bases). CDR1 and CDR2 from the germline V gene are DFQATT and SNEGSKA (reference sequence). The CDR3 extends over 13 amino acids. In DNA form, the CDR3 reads TGCAGTCCTGGGGGGAGCGGCACGGATACGCAGTATTTT. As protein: CSPGGSGTDTQYF.

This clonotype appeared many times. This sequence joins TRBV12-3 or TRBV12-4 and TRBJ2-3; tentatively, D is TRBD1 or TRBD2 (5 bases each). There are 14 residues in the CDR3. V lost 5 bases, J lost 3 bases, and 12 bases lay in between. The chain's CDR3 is CASSPGTPTDTQYF. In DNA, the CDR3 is TGTGCCAGCAGTCCCGGGACCCCAACAGATACGCAGTATTTT.

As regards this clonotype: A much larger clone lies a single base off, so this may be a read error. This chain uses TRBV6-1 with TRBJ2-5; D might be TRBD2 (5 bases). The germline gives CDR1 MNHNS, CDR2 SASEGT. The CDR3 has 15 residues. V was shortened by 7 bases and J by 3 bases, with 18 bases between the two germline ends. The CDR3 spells CASTAVELVEETQYF. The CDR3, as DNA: TGTGCCAGCACCGCCGTCGAACTAGTGGAAGAGACCCAGTACTTC.